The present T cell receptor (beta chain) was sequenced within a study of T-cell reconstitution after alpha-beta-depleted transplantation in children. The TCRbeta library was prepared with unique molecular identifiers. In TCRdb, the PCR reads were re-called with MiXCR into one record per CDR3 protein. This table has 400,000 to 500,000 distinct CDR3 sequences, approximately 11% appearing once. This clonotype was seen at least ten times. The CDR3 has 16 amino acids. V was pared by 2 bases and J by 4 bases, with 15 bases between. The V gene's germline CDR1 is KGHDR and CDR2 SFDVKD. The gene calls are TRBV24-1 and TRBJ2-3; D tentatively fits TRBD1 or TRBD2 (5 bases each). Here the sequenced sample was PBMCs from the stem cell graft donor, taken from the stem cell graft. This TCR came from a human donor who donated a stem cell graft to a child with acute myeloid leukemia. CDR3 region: CATSDSDGTGADTQYF. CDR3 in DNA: TGTGCCACCAGTGATTCGGACGGGACCGGCGCAGATACGCAGTATTTT.